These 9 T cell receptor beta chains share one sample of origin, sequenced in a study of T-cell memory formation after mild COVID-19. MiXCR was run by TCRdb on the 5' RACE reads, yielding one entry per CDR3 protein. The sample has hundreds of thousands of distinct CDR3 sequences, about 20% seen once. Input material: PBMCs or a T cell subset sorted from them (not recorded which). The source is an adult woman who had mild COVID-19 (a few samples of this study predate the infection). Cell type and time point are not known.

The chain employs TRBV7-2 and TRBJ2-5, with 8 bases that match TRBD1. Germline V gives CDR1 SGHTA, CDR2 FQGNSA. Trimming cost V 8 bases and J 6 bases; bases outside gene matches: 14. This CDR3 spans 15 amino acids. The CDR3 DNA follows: TGTGCCAGCGGCTCCGACAGGGGACAATTGAAGACCCAGTACTTC. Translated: CASGSDRGQLKTQYF.

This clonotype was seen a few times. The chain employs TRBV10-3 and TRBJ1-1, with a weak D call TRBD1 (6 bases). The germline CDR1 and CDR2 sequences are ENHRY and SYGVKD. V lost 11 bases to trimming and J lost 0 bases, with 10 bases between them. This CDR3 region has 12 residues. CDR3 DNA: TGTGCCGCTCGGGACATGAACACTGAAGCTTTCTTT. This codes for CAARDMNTEAFF.

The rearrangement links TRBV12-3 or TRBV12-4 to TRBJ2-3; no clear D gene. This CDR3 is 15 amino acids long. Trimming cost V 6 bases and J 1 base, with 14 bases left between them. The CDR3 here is CASRTRSGGTDTQYF. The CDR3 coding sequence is TGTGCCAGCAGGACCCGGAGTGGTGGCACAGATACGCAGTATTTT.

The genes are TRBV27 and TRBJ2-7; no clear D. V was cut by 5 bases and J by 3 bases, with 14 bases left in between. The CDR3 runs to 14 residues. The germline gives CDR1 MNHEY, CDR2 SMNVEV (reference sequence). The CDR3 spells CASSPLALLYEQYF. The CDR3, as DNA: TGTGCCAGCAGTCCTTTGGCCCTCCTCTACGAGCAGTACTTC.

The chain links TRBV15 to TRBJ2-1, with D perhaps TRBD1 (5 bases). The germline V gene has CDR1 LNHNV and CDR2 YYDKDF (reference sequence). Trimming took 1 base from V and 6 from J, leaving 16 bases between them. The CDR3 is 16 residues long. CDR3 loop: CATSRVRASEVNEQFF. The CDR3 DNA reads TGTGCCACCAGCAGAGTCAGGGCCTCAGAAGTCAATGAGCAGTTCTTC. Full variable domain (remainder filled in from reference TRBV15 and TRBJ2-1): DAMVIQNPRYQVTQFGKPVTLSCSQTLNHNVMYWYQQKSSQAPKLLFHYYDKDFNNEADTPDNFQSRRPNTSFCFLDIRSPGLGDTAMYLCATSRVRASEVNEQFFGPGTRLTVL.

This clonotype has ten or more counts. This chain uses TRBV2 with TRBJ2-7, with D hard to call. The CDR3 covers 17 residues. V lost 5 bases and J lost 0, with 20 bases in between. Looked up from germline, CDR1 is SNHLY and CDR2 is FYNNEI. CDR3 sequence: CASSPRLTHQPSYEQYF. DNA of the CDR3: TGTGCCAGCAGTCCCCGATTAACGCACCAACCCTCCTACGAGCAGTACTTC.

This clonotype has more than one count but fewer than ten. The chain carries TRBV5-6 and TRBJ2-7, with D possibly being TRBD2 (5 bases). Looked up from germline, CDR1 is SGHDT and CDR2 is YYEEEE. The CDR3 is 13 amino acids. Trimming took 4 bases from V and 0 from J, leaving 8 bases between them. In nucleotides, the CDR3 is TGTGCCAGCAGCCGGGATGACTCCTACGAGCAGTACTTC. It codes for CASSRDDSYEQYF.

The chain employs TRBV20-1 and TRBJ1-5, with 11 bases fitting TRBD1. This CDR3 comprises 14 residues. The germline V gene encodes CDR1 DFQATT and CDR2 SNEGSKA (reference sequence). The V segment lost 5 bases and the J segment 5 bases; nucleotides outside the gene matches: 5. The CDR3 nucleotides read TGCAGTGCTGGGACGGGACAGGGGGATCAGCCCCAGCATTTT. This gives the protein CSAGTGQGDQPQHF.

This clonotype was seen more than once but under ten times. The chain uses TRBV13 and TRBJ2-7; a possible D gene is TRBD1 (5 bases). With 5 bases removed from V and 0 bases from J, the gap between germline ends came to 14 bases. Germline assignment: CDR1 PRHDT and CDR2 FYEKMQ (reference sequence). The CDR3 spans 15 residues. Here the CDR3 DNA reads TGTGCCAGCAGCCGACAGAAACTTAGCTCCTACGAGCAGTACTTC. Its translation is CASSRQKLSSYEQYF.